This T cell receptor (beta chain) was retrieved from a study of blood T cell repertoires in COVID-19. Study summary: Samples representing acute and convalescent COVID-19 were sourced from the United States, Italy and Spain. Nucleic acid was either cDNA or gDNA, and it came from T cells, B-cell-depleted T cells, or PBMCs.

Per the germline V gene, CDR1 is SGHTA and CDR2 is FQGNSA. V was cut by 4 bases and J by 2 bases, with 14 bases left in between. The CDR3 spans 15 residues. Original processing methods: Reference gene primer amplification yielded estimated nucleated cell counts. The table came from immunoSEQ multiplex PCR; TCRdb's copy has only in-frame clones and leaves some out. Clone size and the V and J calls come from that table; the DNA yielded D and trimming. The repertoire holds approximately 240,000 clones, with less than 85% as singletons. This chain connects TRBV7-2 to TRBJ2-5; tentatively, D is TRBD1 (6 bases). The sample was peripheral blood. The source of this sequence is a woman of 80 years or more with active or convalescent COVID-19. The CDR3, as DNA: TGTGCCAGCAGCTCACAAACAGGGTGGCAAGAGACCCAGTACTTC. It encodes CASSSQTGWQETQYF.